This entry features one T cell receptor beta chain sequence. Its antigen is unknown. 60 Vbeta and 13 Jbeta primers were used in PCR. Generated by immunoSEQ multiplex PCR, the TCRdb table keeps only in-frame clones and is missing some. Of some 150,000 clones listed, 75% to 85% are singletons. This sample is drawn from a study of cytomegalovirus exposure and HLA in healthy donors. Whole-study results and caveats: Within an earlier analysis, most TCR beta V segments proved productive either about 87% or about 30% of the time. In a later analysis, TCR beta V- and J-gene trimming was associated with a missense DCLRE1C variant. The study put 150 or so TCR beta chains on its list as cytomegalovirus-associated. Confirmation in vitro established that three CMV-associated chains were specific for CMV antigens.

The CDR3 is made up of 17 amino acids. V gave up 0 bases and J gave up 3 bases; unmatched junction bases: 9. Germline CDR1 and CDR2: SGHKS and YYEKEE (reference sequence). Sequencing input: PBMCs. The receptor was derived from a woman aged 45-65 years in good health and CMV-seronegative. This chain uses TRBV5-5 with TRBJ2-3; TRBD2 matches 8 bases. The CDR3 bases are TGTGCCAGCAGCTTGGCCGGGGGGGCAGGCTGGACAGATACGCAGTATTTT. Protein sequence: CASSLAGGAGWTDTQYF.